The following is a T cell receptor beta chain sequence with its context. This entry is derived from a study of shared clonotypes between healthy human individuals. CDR3 size: 17 residues. The J segment lost 3 bases and the V segment lost 4 bases, leaving 12 bases of the junction unmatched. Germline assignment: CDR1 SQVTM and CDR2 ANQGSEA. Clones were sequenced by immunoSEQ multiplex PCR, and TCRdb holds only the in-frame ones, with some missing. The data hold about 980,000 clones, with less than 85% observed a single time. The receptor was isolated from a man aged 18 to 30 in good health. The chain carries TRBV29-1 and TRBJ1-1; 12 bases are shared with TRBD1. Sequencing was done on a sample of memory CD4+ T cells sorted from blood. Subset specified: CD45RA-negative fraction. This CDR3 is CSVGGQGARLGHTEAFF. The CDR3 DNA reads as TGCAGCGTTGGGGGACAGGGGGCACGGTTAGGGCACACTGAAGCTTTCTTT.